This TCR beta chain is drawn from a study of T cell repertoires in aging, cancer and after chemotherapy. Amplification of TCR beta used genomic DNA extracted from peripheral blood. This clonotype was counted between two and nine times. Its antigen is still unknown. Broader study findings: Healthy donors lost TCR diversity with age mainly through richness, cancer patients through richness and evenness. Compared with age-matched healthy donors, untreated hematological or solid cancer patients showed higher blood TCR clonality. Rebound thymic output was suggested by rising median generation probability during chemotherapy in each cancer cohort.

The CDR3 totals 15 residues. V gave up 2 bases and J gave up 4 bases, with 14 bases separating them. Germline assignment: CDR1 MNHEY and CDR2 SVGAGI. A mixed TRB-A/B primer pool amplified rearranged TRB by multiplex touch-down PCR. TCRdb called the multiplex PCR reads again in MiXCR, with one record for every CDR3 protein. This repertoire shows over a thousand distinct CDR3 sequences, roughly 25% found once; its top ten account for approximately 50%. Material for sequencing was blood. This receptor was taken from a human donor with a solid tumor. J is TRBJ1-1 and V is TRBV6-5, with a tentative D call TRBD1 (5 bases). The CDR3 sequence: CASSYRGLQSTEAFF. The CDR3 coding sequence is TGTGCCAGCAGTTACCGGGGCCTACAGAGCACTGAAGCTTTCTTT.